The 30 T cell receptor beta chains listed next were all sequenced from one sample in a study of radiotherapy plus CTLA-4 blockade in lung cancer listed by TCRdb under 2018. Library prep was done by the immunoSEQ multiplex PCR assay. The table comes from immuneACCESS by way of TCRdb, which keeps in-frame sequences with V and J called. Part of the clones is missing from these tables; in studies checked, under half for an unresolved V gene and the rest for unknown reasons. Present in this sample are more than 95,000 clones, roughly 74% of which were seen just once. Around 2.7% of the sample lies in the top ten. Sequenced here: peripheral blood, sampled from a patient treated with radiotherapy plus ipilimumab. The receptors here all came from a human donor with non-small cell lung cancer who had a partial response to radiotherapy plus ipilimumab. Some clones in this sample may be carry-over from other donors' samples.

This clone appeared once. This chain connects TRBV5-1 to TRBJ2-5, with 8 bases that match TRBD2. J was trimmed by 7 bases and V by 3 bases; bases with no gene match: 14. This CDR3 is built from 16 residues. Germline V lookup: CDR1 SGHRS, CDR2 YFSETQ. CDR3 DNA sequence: TGCGCCAGCAGCTCTGGACTAGCTCAAAACGGAGGGACCCAGTACTTC. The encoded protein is CASSSGLAQNGGTQYF.

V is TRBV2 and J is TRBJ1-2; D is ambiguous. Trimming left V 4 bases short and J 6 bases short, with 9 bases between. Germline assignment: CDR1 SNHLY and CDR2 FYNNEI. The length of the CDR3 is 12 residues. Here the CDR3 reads CASSVIRDGYTF. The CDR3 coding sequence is TGTGCCAGCAGTGTCATACGAGATGGCTACACCTTC.

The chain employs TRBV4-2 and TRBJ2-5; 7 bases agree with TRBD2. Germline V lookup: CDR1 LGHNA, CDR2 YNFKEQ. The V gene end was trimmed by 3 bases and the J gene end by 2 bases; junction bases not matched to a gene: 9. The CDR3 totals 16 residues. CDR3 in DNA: TGTGCCAGCAGCCAGGAAGCGGGGAGAGATCAAGAGACCCAGTACTTC. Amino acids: CASSQEAGRDQETQYF.

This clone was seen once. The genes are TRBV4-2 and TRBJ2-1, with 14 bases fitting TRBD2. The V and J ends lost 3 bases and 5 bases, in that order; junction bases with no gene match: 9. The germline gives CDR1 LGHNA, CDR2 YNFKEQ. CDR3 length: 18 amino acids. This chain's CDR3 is CASSQGLAGALANNEQFF. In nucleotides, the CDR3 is TGTGCCAGCAGCCAGGGACTAGCGGGAGCCCTAGCTAACAATGAGCAGTTCTTC.

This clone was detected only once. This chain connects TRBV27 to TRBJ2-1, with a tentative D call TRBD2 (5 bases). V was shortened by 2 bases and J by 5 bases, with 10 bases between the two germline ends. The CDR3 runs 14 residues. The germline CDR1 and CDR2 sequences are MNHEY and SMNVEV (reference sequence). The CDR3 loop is CASSLRGTNNEQFF. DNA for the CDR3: TGTGCCAGCAGTTTACGGGGAACTAACAATGAGCAGTTCTTC.

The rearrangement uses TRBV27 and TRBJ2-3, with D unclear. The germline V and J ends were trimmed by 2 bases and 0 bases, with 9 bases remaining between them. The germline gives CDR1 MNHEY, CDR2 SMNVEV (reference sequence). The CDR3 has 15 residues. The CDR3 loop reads CASSLGLGSTDTQYF. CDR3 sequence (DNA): TGTGCCAGCAGTTTAGGCTTGGGCAGCACAGATACGCAGTATTTT.

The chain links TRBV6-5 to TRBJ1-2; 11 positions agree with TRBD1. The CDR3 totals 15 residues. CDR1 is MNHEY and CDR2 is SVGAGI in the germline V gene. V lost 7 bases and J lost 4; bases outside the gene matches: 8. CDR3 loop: CASMGFGTGGYGYTF. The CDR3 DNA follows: TGTGCCAGCATGGGATTTGGGACAGGGGGCTATGGCTACACCTTC.

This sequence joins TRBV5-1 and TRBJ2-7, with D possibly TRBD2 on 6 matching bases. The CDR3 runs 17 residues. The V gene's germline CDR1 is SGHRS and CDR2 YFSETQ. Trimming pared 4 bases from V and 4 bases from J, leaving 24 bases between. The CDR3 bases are TGCGCCAGCAGCCGTACCTCGGGACTTATGAATACTTACGAGCAGTACTTC. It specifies CASSRTSGLMNTYEQYF.

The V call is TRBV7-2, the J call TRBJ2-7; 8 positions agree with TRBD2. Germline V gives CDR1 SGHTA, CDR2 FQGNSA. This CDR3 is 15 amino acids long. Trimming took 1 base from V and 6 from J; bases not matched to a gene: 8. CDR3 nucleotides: TGTGCCAGCAGCTTAGATCCTCGGGAGGGGGGCGAGCAGTACTTC. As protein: CASSLDPREGGEQYF.

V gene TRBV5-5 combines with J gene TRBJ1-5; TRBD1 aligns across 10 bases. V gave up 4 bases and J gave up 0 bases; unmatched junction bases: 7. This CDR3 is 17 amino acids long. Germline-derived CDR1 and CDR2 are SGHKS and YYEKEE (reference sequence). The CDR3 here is CASSLTGGLDSNQPQHF. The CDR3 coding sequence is TGTGCCAGCAGCCTGACAGGGGGCCTCGATAGCAATCAGCCCCAGCATTTT.

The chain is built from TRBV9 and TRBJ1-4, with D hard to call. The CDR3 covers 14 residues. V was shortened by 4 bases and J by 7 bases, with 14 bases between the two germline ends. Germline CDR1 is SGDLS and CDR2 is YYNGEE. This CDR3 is CASSPRSDGEKLFF. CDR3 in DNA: TGTGCCAGCAGCCCCCGGTCCGATGGTGAAAAACTGTTTTTT.

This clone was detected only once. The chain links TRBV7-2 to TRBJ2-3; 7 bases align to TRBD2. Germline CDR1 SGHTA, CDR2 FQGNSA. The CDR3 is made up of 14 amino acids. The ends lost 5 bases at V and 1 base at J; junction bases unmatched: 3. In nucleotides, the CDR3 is TGTGCCAGCAGCCGGAGCGGGGGCACAGATACGCAGTATTTT. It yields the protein CASSRSGGTDTQYF. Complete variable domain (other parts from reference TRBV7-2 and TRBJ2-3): GAGVSQSPSNKVTEKGKDVELRCDPISGHTALYWYRQSLGQGLEFLIYFQGNSAPDKSGLPSDRFSAERTGGSVSTLTIQRTQQEDSAVYLCASSRSGGTDTQYFGPGTRLTVL.

In DNA, the CDR3 is TGTGCCAGCAGCTTAGCGGGAGGGTCAGGCAATGAGCAGTTCTTC. Translating it yields CASSLAGGSGNEQFF. V and J are TRBV13 and TRBJ2-1, with TRBD2 identical over 8 bases. The CDR3 spans 15 residues. The ends lost 1 base at V and 6 bases at J; junction bases unmatched: 5. Germline values: CDR1 PRHDT, CDR2 FYEKMQ (reference sequence).

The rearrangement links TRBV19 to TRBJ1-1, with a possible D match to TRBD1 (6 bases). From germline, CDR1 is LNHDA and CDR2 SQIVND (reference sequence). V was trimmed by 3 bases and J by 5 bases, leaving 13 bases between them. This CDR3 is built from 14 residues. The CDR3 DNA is TGTGCCAGTAGTATTGGGACACCCAGGACTGAAGCTTTCTTT. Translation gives CASSIGTPRTEAFF.

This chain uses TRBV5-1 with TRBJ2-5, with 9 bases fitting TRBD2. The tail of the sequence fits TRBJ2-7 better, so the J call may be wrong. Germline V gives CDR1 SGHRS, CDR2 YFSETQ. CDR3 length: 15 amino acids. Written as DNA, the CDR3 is TGCGCCAGCAGCTTGGCCGGGACTAGCAGCTACGAGCAGTACTTC. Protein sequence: CASSLAGTSSYEQYF.

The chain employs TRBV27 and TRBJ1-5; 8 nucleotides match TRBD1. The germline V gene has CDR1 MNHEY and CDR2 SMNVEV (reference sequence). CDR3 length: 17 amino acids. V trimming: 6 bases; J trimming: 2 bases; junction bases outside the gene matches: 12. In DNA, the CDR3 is TGTGCCAGCAGCAGTTTTCGGACAGGGCTGGGCAATCAGCCCCAGCATTTT. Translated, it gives CASSSFRTGLGNQPQHF.

The CDR3 coding sequence is TGTGCCAGCAGCTTGGGGGCAGGGCTAGGGGCCAACGTCCTGACTTTC. Its protein is CASSLGAGLGANVLTF. V is TRBV5-8 and J is TRBJ2-6, with D perhaps matching TRBD1 (5 bases). This CDR3 is built from 16 residues. V was cut by 0 bases and J by 4 bases, with 11 bases left in between. CDR1 and CDR2 from the germline V gene are SGHTS and YDEGEE.

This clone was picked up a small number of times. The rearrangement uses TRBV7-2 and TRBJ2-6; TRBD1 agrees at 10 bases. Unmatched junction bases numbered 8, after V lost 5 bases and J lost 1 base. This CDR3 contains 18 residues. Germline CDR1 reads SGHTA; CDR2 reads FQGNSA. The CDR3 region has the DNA TGTGCCAGCAGCCCCCCCGGGACAGGGGTATCTGGGGCCAACGTCCTGACTTTC. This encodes CASSPPGTGVSGANVLTF.

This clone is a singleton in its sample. CDR3 loop: CASSATIEIYGYTF. DNA for the CDR3: TGTGCCAGCAGTGCCACCATCGAGATTTATGGCTACACCTTC. J is TRBJ1-2 and V is TRBV6-1; D call uncertain. This CDR3 is 14 amino acids long. Germline V lookup: CDR1 MNHNS, CDR2 SASEGT. Deletions cut 4 bases from V and 5 bases from J, with 14 bases between.

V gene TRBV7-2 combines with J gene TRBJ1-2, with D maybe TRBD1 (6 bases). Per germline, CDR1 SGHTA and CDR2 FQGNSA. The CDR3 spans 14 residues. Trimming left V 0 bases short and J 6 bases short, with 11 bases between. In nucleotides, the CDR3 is TGTGCCAGCAGCTTAGCTTCAGGGGACCATGGCTACACCTTC. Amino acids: CASSLASGDHGYTF. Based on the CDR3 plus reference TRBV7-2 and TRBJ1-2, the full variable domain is GAGVSQSPSNKVTEKGKDVELRCDPISGHTALYWYRQSLGQGLEFLIYFQGNSAPDKSGLPSDRFSAERTGGSVSTLTIQRTQQEDSAVYLCASSLASGDHGYTFGSGTRLTVV.

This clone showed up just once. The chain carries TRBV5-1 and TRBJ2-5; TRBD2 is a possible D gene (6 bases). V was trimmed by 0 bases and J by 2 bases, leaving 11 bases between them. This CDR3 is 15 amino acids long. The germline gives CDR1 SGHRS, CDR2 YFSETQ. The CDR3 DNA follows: TGCGCCAGCAGCTTGGGGCGGGGTGGGCAAGAGACCCAGTACTTC. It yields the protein CASSLGRGGQETQYF.

The CDR3 coding sequence is TGCGCCAGCAGCCAAGTCTGGCAGGGTAACTACGAGCAGTACTTC. It encodes CASSQVWQGNYEQYF. This chain connects TRBV4-1 to TRBJ2-7; maybe TRBD1 (5 bases). Germline assignment: CDR1 MGHRA and CDR2 YSYEKL. This CDR3 has 15 amino acids. Trimming pared 1 base from V and 3 bases from J, leaving 13 bases between.

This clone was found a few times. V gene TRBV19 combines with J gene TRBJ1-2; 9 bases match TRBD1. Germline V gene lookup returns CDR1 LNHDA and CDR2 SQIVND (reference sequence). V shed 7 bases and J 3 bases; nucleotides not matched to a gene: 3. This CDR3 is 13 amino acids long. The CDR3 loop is CASNDRGDYGYTF. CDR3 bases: TGTGCCAGTAATGACAGGGGGGACTATGGCTACACCTTC.

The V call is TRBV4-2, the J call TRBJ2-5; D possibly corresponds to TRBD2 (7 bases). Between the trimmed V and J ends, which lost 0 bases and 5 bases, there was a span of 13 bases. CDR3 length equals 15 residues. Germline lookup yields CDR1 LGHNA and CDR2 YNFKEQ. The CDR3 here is CASSQESGGGETQYF. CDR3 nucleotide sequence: TGTGCCAGCAGCCAAGAGTCGGGGGGCGGGGAGACCCAGTACTTC.

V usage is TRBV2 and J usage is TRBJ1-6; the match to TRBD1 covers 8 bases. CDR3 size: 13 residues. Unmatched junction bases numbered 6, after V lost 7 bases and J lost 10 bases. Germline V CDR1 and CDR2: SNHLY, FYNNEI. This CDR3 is CASMVTGVSPLHF. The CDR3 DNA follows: TGTGCCAGCATGGTGACAGGGGTATCACCCCTCCACTTT.

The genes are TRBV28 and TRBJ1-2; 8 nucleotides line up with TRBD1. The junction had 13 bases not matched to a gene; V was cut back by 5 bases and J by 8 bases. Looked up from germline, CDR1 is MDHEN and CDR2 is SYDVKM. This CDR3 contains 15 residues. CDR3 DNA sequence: TGTGCCAGCAGTCCCCCGACAGGGGTGTATTTCGGCTACACCTTC. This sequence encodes CASSPPTGVYFGYTF.

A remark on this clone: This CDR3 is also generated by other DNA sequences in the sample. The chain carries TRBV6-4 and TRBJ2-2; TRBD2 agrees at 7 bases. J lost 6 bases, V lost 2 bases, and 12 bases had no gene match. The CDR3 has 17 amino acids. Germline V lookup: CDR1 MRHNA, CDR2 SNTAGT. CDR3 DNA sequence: TGTGCCAGCAGTGACCAAGGGACCAGCGGGAAACCCGGGGAGCTGTTTTTT. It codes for CASSDQGTSGKPGELFF.

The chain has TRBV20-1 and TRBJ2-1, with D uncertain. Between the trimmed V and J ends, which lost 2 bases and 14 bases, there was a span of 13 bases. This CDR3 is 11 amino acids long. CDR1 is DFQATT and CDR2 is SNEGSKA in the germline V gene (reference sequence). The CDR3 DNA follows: TGCAGTGCTAGATCCACCCCCACGGAGTTCTTC. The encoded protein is CSARSTPTEFF.

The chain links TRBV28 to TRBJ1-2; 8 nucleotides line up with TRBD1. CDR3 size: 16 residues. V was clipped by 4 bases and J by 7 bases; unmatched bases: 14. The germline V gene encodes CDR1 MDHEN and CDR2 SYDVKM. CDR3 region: CASSYPPGQGAVGYTF. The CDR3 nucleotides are TGTGCCAGCAGTTACCCCCCAGGGCAGGGGGCCGTTGGCTACACCTTC.

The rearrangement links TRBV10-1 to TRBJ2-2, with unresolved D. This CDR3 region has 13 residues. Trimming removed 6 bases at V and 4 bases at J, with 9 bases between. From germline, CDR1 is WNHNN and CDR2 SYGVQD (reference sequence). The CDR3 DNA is TGCGCCAGCAGGGCAGCGAGCACCGGGGAGCTGTTTTTT. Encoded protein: CASRAASTGELFF.